Reported below is one T cell receptor beta chain. What it binds is unknown. The PCR contained 60 Vbeta and 13 Jbeta primers. TCRdb's copy holds only in-frame clones and misses some; the assay was immunoSEQ multiplex PCR. The table has 150,000 to 200,000 clones, around 78% seen once. There are 19 residues in the CDR3. J lost 0 bases, V lost 5 bases, and 12 bases had no gene match. Per germline, CDR1 SGHDT and CDR2 YYEEEE. The source of the sample is a study of cytomegalovirus exposure and HLA in healthy donors. Overall study results and limits: In an earlier analysis, most TCR beta V segments were productive about 90% or about 30% of the time.

This sequence was found in a man in his forties in good health and CMV-seronegative. Material: PBMCs. J is TRBJ2-1 and V is TRBV5-6; 12 bases match TRBD2. CDR3 residues: CASRSLGLAGPSSYNEQFF. DNA of the CDR3: TGTGCCAGCAGATCCTTGGGACTAGCGGGCCCGAGCTCCTACAATGAGCAGTTCTTC. Complete variable domain (other parts from reference TRBV5-6 and TRBJ2-1): DAGVTQSPTHLIKTRGQQVTLRCSPKSGHDTVSWYQQALGQGPQFIFQYYEEEERQRGNFPDRFSGHQFPNYSSELNVNALLLGDSALYLCASRSLGLAGPSSYNEQFFGPGTRLTVL.